This TCR beta chain was obtained from a study of cytomegalovirus exposure and HLA in healthy donors. In the case of this clone: The antigen is not known.

Looked up from germline, CDR1 is KGHSH and CDR2 is LQKENI. The CDR3 covers 16 residues. Trimming removed 3 bases from V and 1 base from J, with 13 bases in between. Study-wide points: Most TCR sequences proved rare, with some public TCRs found in many donors. TCR beta chains associated with HLA were, in a later analysis, more clonally expanded than equally common others. V- and J-gene trimming of TCR beta was linked (in a later analysis) to a missense DCLRE1C variant.

Vbeta (60) and Jbeta (13) primers were used in the PCR. Data came from immunoSEQ multiplex PCR; TCRdb stores just in-frame clones and leaves some out. The sample consists of approximately 93,000 clones, under 85% of them appearing once. The sample comprised PBMCs. V and J are TRBV18 and TRBJ1-5, with D perhaps matching TRBD1 (6 bases). The receptor's source is a woman aged 40 to 50 in good health and CMV-seronegative. The CDR3 DNA is TGTGCCAGCTCACCTATAGGACAGCAAAGCAATCAGCCCCAGCATTTT. Amino acids: CASSPIGQQSNQPQHF.